The present T cell receptor (beta chain) was sequenced within a study of T cell repertoires in cytomegalovirus infection. The CDR3 extends over 14 amino acids. With 4 bases removed from V and 9 bases from J, the gap between germline ends came to 13 bases. Germline CDR1 reads SGHDN; CDR2 reads FVKESK. This clonotype has at least ten counts. In TCRdb, the reads were re-called with MiXCR into one record per CDR3 protein. The repertoire holds 290,000 or so distinct CDR3 sequences, with roughly a tenth as singletons. This chain connects TRBV14 to TRBJ1-6, with D uncertain. The sample taken for sequencing was PBMCs. This receptor was obtained from a human donor in good health (CMV status not recorded). Some clones in this sample may be carry-over from other donors' samples. The CDR3 here is CASSPLTPGSPLHF. The CDR3 DNA is TGTGCCAGCAGCCCCCTTACGCCGGGTTCACCCCTCCACTTT.